This entry concerns a single T cell receptor beta chain. No antigen is known for it. The data derive from a study of post-analysis software for immune sequencing data. Study-level information: There were relapsing-remitting, secondary progressive and progressive-relapsing multiple sclerosis among the disease courses included. Overall study results and limits: Diversity measured as normalized Chao1 was significantly lower in multiple sclerosis patients than in controls.

Unique molecular identifiers had been added to the TCR beta cDNA libraries. MiXCR, run by TCRdb on the PCR reads, gives a single entry per CDR3 protein. The sample records about 770,000 distinct CDR3 sequences, about 45% being singletons. This TCR was recovered from a girl aged 10-17 years with multiple sclerosis. Sequencing input: blood.

The CDR3 nucleotides read TGTGCCAGCAGCTTAAATACTGGGGAAGCCAAAAACATTCAGTACTTC. The encoded protein is CASSLNTGEAKNIQYF. The V call is TRBV13, the J call TRBJ2-4; D ambiguous. CDR1 PRHDT and CDR2 FYEKMQ come from the germline V gene (reference sequence). This CDR3 comprises 16 residues. Trimming removed 2 bases from V and 0 bases from J, with 11 bases in between.